These T cell receptor beta chains were read from a single sample in a study of regulatory T cells in long-lasting Graves disease. TCRdb reanalysed the multiplex PCR reads using MiXCR and keeps one entry per CDR3 protein. The sample has roughly 610,000 distinct CDR3 sequences, roughly 15% seen once. These sequences were also reported in another study, on T cells in Graves' hyperthyroidism and ophthalmopathy.

The sequenced sample was peripheral blood mononuclear cells (PBMCs), obtained at new diagnosis, from a patient treated with antithyroid drugs. The receptors stem from a man aged 18 to 30 with Graves disease. CDR3s include the opening cysteine and the closing phenylalanine or tryptophan. The D gene is left open where the match is weak. A row's size may be missing; if present it is once, few, many or a size class.

cdr3_aa cdr3_nt clone_size d_call j_call v_call
CSAPRAYTEAFF TGCAGTGCCCCCAGGGCGTACACTGAAGCTTTCTTT few - TRBJ1-1 TRBV20-1
CSARTRLGWGLGETQYF TGCAGTGCTAGGACCCGCCTCGGGTGGGGCCTCGGGGAGACCCAGTACTTC few - TRBJ2-5 TRBV20-1
CSARDLPSGTQYF TGCAGTGCTAGAGATCTTCCCTCGGGGACCCAGTACTTC few - TRBJ2-5 TRBV20-1
CASDASLEIQYF TGCGCCAGCGACGCTAGTTTAGAGATCCAGTACTTC - - TRBJ2-5 TRBV5-1
CSARDWNLNEQFF TGCAGTGCTAGAGATTGGAACCTCAATGAGCAGTTCTTC - - TRBJ2-1 TRBV20-1
CSTSGSSYEQYF TGCAGTACTTCAGGGAGCTCCTACGAGCAGTACTTC few - TRBJ2-7 TRBV20-1
CASTGAGTEPQYF TGTGCCAGCACCGGGGCGGGGACAGAACCTCAGTACTTC many - TRBJ2-7 TRBV28
CASIGGRAEAFF TGTGCCAGCATAGGGGGACGGGCTGAAGCTTTCTTT - - TRBJ1-1 TRBV12-3/TRBV12-4
CASTGGWASGRLETQYF TGTGCCAGCACAGGGGGGTGGGCTAGCGGACGTTTAGAGACCCAGTACTTC few - TRBJ2-5 TRBV7-9
CSVADRGIGGYTF TGCAGCGTTGCGGACAGGGGGATTGGAGGCTACACCTTC - TRBD1 TRBJ1-2 TRBV29-1
CASINPGGHYGYTF TGTGCCAGCATTAATCCAGGGGGCCACTATGGCTACACCTTC few TRBD1 TRBJ1-2 TRBV2
CASLVGTGAYNEQFF TGCGCCAGCCTGGTTGGGACAGGGGCCTACAATGAGCAGTTCTTC many TRBD1 TRBJ2-1 TRBV5-1
CSARQGVYEQYF TGCAGTGCCAGACAGGGAGTCTACGAGCAGTACTTC many TRBD1 TRBJ2-7 TRBV20-1
CASSVDAKNIQYF TGTGCCAGCAGCGTAGATGCCAAAAACATTCAGTACTTC - - TRBJ2-4 TRBV11-3
CASRSEGAYNEQFF TGTGCCAGCAGATCAGAGGGGGCTTACAATGAGCAGTTCTTC - TRBD1 TRBJ2-1 TRBV11-1